This T cell receptor (beta chain) was identified in a study of shared clonotypes between healthy human individuals. It was CD45RO-negative cells, positively selected for CCR7, that made up naive CD8 cells, with terminally differentiated effector memory CD45RA+ cells excluded. Germline lookup yields CDR1 LNHDA and CDR2 SQIVND (reference sequence). V lost 7 bases to trimming and J lost 8 bases, with 14 bases between them. The CDR3 extends over 12 amino acids. TCRdb keeps only in-frame clones here, not all; method: immunoSEQ multiplex PCR. The table records about 1,800,000 clones, about 95% of them present only once.

The sequenced material came from naive CD8+ T cells sorted from blood. This receptor was identified in a man aged 18 to 29 in good health. This chain joins TRBV19 and TRBJ1-2; D uncertain. CDR3 residues: CASTHGEGGYTF. CDR3 DNA: TGTGCCAGTACCCATGGGGAGGGCGGCTACACCTTC. Using reference TRBV19 and TRBJ1-2 for the parts outside the CDR3, the full variable domain is DGGITQSPKYLFRKEGQNVTLSCEQNLNHDAMYWYRQDPGQGLRLIYYSQIVNDFQKGDIAEGYSVSREKKESFPLTVTSAQKNPTAFYLCASTHGEGGYTFGSGTRLTVV.